This TCR beta chain is drawn from a study of cytomegalovirus exposure and HLA in healthy donors. For the study at large: Of several hundred genotyped donors, about 81% grouped in the Caucasian-associated ancestry cluster.

Worth noting for this clone: Antigen: not known. The sample has other DNA sequences that encode this CDR3 too.

Use of 60 Vbeta and 13 Jbeta primers characterized the PCR. Profiled with immunoSEQ multiplex PCR; TCRdb holds only in-frame clones, not every one. The data hold about 130,000 clones, with 80% observed a single time. General study points: Analyses of presence/absence relied on an assumption of roughly uniform sequencing depth across donors. In vitro work confirmed that a few CMV-associated chains recognize CMV antigens. Diagnosis of cytomegalovirus status made by the classifier reportedly showed high specificity and sensitivity.

V was clipped by 5 bases and J by 0 bases, with 10 bases between them. Per germline, CDR1 MDHEN and CDR2 SYDVKM. The CDR3 has 15 residues. The sequencing sample was made of PBMCs. The clonotype originates from a man aged 30-40 years in good health and CMV-seronegative. This chain joins TRBV28 and TRBJ2-2; D perhaps matches TRBD2 (6 bases). As DNA, the CDR3 is TGTGCCAGCAGTGCCGGGACTCCGAACACCGGGGAGCTGTTTTTT. Protein: CASSAGTPNTGELFF.